One sample yielded the 22 T cell receptor beta chains listed below, sequenced in a study of blood T cell repertoires in COVID-19. Clones were read by immunoSEQ multiplex PCR, and TCRdb kept only the in-frame ones, dropping some. The table lists over 20,000 clones, roughly 80% of them singletons, with about 6.7% in the top ten. The source material was peripheral blood. These receptors all stem from a human donor in a cohort sampled during active COVID-19.

The chain joins TRBV6-2 or TRBV6-3 to TRBJ1-1, with 10 bases matching TRBD1. Germline CDR1 MNHEY, CDR2 SVGEGT. This CDR3 spans 15 amino acids. Trimming took 2 bases from V and 5 from J; bases not matched to a gene: 5. This chain's CDR3 is CASSYGQGVRTEAFF. Written as DNA, the CDR3 is TGTGCCAGCAGTTACGGACAGGGGGTTAGGACTGAAGCTTTCTTT.

This CDR3 reads CASSQQRQEPTGYTF. Here the CDR3 DNA reads TGTGCCAGCAGCCAACAAAGGCAGGAACCGACGGGCTACACCTTC. V gene TRBV4-2 combines with J gene TRBJ1-2; D not resolved. Germline V lookup: CDR1 LGHNA, CDR2 YNFKEQ. Trimming took off 2 bases at V and 8 bases at J, with 18 bases between the two ends. The CDR3 runs to 15 residues.

The chain recombines TRBV18 with TRBJ2-5; 7 bases are shared with TRBD1. CDR3 length equals 13 residues. Per the germline V gene, CDR1 is KGHSH and CDR2 is LQKENI. Germline trimming cut 3 bases from V and 2 bases from J; bases unmatched to any gene: 0. CDR3 sequence (DNA): TGTGCCAGCTCACCGGGACAGCAAGAGACCCAGTACTTC. Its protein product is CASSPGQQETQYF.

This rearrangement joins TRBV7-8 to TRBJ2-2; the D is unclear. This CDR3 has 14 amino acids. CDR1 and CDR2 (germline): SGHVS, FQNEAQ. The V gene lost 2 bases and the J gene lost 7 bases, with 11 bases spanning the gap. Here the CDR3 DNA reads TGTGCCAGCAGCTTAAACTTTTTCGGCGGGGAGCTGTTTTTT. It is translated as CASSLNFFGGELFF.

The J gene is TRBJ2-2, the V gene TRBV30; TRBD1 matches at 7 bases. The germline V gene encodes CDR1 GTSNPN and CDR2 SVGIG (reference sequence). V dropped 3 bases and J dropped 3; count of bases not matched to a gene: 1. This CDR3 spans 13 amino acids. CDR3 DNA sequence: TGTGCCTGGAGAGGACAGGACACCGGGGAGCTGTTTTTT. It encodes CAWRGQDTGELFF.

The rearrangement uses TRBV19 and TRBJ1-5; 9 bases fit TRBD1. The CDR3 has 16 residues. From germline, CDR1 is LNHDA and CDR2 SQIVND (reference sequence). V gave up 7 bases and J gave up 6 bases; unmatched junction bases: 13. Written as DNA, the CDR3 is TGTGCCAGTACATACGGGACAGGGTTATTGGGTCAGCCCCAGCATTTT. Translated, it gives CASTYGTGLLGQPQHF.

The gene calls are TRBV7-2 and TRBJ2-1, with 14 nucleotides matching TRBD2. The CDR3 loop spans 17 amino acids. With V trimmed by 5 bases and J by 7 bases, 10 bases remained unmatched. Germline assignment: CDR1 SGHTA and CDR2 FQGNSA. The CDR3 sequence: CASSLTSGGASRNEQFF. CDR3 sequence (DNA): TGTGCCAGCAGCCTGACTAGCGGGGGGGCAAGTCGGAATGAGCAGTTCTTC. The full variable domain, with the rest looked up from reference TRBV7-2 and TRBJ2-1, is GAGVSQSPSNKVTEKGKDVELRCDPISGHTALYWYRQSLGQGLEFLIYFQGNSAPDKSGLPSDRFSAERTGGSVSTLTIQRTQQEDSAVYLCASSLTSGGASRNEQFFGPGTRLTVL.

The genes are TRBV7-9 and TRBJ2-1, with 14 bases matching TRBD2. V shed 4 bases and J 7 bases; nucleotides not matched to a gene: 6. Looked up from germline, CDR1 is SEHNR and CDR2 is FQNEAQ (reference sequence). The CDR3 is 16 residues long. CDR3 DNA: TGTGCCAGCAGCTCTATTAGGACTAGCGGGAGGAATGAGCAGTTCTTC. Protein product: CASSSIRTSGRNEQFF.

The J gene is TRBJ2-5, the V gene TRBV11-2; 8 nucleotides match TRBD1. Germline CDR1 is SGHAT and CDR2 is FQNNGV. This CDR3 contains 12 residues. The junction had 8 bases not matched to a gene; V was cut back by 10 bases and J by 7 bases. The CDR3 sequence: CATKLDRGTQYF. For the CDR3, the DNA is TGTGCCACCAAACTCGACAGGGGGACCCAGTACTTC.

The rearrangement joins TRBV7-9 to TRBJ1-1; D remains ambiguous. Germline lookup yields CDR1 SEHNR and CDR2 FQNEAQ (reference sequence). This CDR3 contains 13 residues. Trimming took off 2 bases at V and 7 bases at J, with 11 bases between the two ends. CDR3 residues: CASSLFGSDEAFF. CDR3 coding DNA: TGTGCCAGCAGCTTATTCGGGAGCGATGAAGCTTTCTTT.

The chain joins TRBV30 to TRBJ1-3, with D possibly being TRBD1 (5 bases). Trimming shortened V by 5 bases and J by 4 bases, and 21 bases separated the two germline ends. The CDR3 runs to 16 residues. The germline V gene encodes CDR1 GTSNPN and CDR2 SVGIG (reference sequence). CDR3 bases: TGTGCCTGGCAGAGAGATTTACAGGAGCCGGGAAACACCATATATTTT. Encoded protein: CAWQRDLQEPGNTIYF. The full variable domain, rest sourced from reference TRBV30 and TRBJ1-3, is SQTIHQWPATLVQPVGSPLSLECTVEGTSNPNLYWYRQAAGRGLQLLFYSVGIGQISSEVPQNLSASRPQDRQFILSSKKLLLSDSGFYLCAWQRDLQEPGNTIYFGEGSWLTVV.

The chain couples TRBV10-3 to TRBJ2-2; 9 bases are a match to TRBD1. With 8 bases clipped from V and 8 bases from J, the junction kept 6 bases outside the gene matches. CDR3 length: 13 amino acids. Germline CDR1 and CDR2: ENHRY and SYGVKD. The CDR3 sequence is CAIARDRAGELFF. CDR3 coding DNA: TGTGCCATCGCCCGGGACAGGGCAGGGGAGCTGTTTTTT.

The rearrangement links TRBV5-5 to TRBJ1-2; 9 nucleotides agree with TRBD1. V was clipped by 6 bases and J by 4 bases; unmatched bases: 10. Germline-derived CDR1 and CDR2 are SGHKS and YYEKEE (reference sequence). The CDR3 is 15 amino acids. Here the CDR3 DNA reads TGTGCCAGCACCCGTGTCGTGGGACAGGGCTATGGCTACACCTTC. Its translation is CASTRVVGQGYGYTF.

The chain employs TRBV5-1 and TRBJ2-7; weak D call: TRBD1 (5 bases). This CDR3 has 14 residues. Germline assignment: CDR1 SGHRS and CDR2 YFSETQ. V gave up 0 bases and J gave up 0 bases, with 7 bases separating them. The CDR3, as DNA: TGCGCCAGCAGCTTGGGGGGCACCTCCTACGAGCAGTACTTC. This gives the protein CASSLGGTSYEQYF.

The J gene is TRBJ2-5, the V gene TRBV24-1; 7 bases match TRBD1. The CDR3 has 15 residues. CDR1 and CDR2 (germline): KGHDR, SFDVKD. Germline trimming cut 4 bases from V and 5 bases from J; bases unmatched to any gene: 9. CDR3 nucleotides: TGTGCCACCAGTGACTCAGGGGGAACGGGGGAGACCCAGTACTTC. Its translation is CATSDSGGTGETQYF.

J is TRBJ2-7 and V is TRBV11-2, with D perhaps matching TRBD2 (6 bases). There are 14 residues in the CDR3. Trimming removed 4 bases from V and 1 base from J, with 11 bases in between. The germline V gene encodes CDR1 SGHAT and CDR2 FQNNGV. The CDR3 DNA reads as TGTGCCAGCAGCTCCGTGCGGGGATCCTACGAGCAGTACTTC. Residues: CASSSVRGSYEQYF.

The CDR3 DNA is TGTGCCAGCAGTTTCTCTGAGGGTTCACCCCTCCACTTT. This gives the protein CASSFSEGSPLHF. The J gene is TRBJ1-6, the V gene TRBV12-3 or TRBV12-4, with D uncertain. The CDR3 totals 13 residues. V was pared by 3 bases and J by 9 bases, with 9 bases between.

The chain carries TRBV24-1 and TRBJ1-2; D is possibly TRBD1 (6 bases). With 3 bases removed from V and 6 bases from J, the gap between germline ends came to 13 bases. The CDR3 sequence is 14 residues long. Germline V gene sequence: CDR1 KGHDR, CDR2 SFDVKD. Written as DNA, the CDR3 is TGTGCCACCAGTGATGGGAGGGGGATTCATGGCTACACCTTC. Amino acid sequence: CATSDGRGIHGYTF.

This clone was observed a handful of times. This chain links TRBV7-9 with TRBJ1-4, with no clear D. V was trimmed by 5 bases and J by 11 bases, leaving 21 bases between them. The CDR3 totals 15 residues. Germline CDR1 is SEHNR and CDR2 is FQNEAQ (reference sequence). In DNA form, the CDR3 reads TGTGCCAGCAGCCAGCCGGCGGCGGGCTTGGGTAAACTGTTTTTT. Amino acids: CASSQPAAGLGKLFF.

This clone appeared once. The chain couples TRBV27 to TRBJ2-7; D gene uncertain. From germline, CDR1 is MNHEY and CDR2 SMNVEV (reference sequence). The length of the CDR3 is 14 residues. Between the trimmed V and J ends, which lost 0 bases and 2 bases, there was a span of 8 bases. DNA of the CDR3: TGTGCCAGCAGTTTATCATACAGTCCCTACGAGCAGTACTTC. Translating gives CASSLSYSPYEQYF.

This clone was counted a single time. CDR3 in amino acids: CASSYRTDPATDTQYF. The CDR3 nucleotides read TGTGCCAGCAGCTACCGGACAGACCCCGCCACAGATACGCAGTATTTT. V and J are TRBV5-4 and TRBJ2-3, with D possibly matching TRBD1 (6 bases). The CDR3 consists of 16 residues. Germline loops: CDR1 SGHNT, CDR2 YYREEE (reference sequence). V gave up 3 bases and J gave up 2 bases, with 16 bases separating them.

The chain uses TRBV30 and TRBJ2-7; a weak D match, TRBD2 (7 bases). The ends were cut back, 0 bases at V and 7 bases at J, with 22 bases in the middle. CDR3 length: 16 residues. Germline values: CDR1 GTSNPN, CDR2 SVGIG (reference sequence). Here the CDR3 reads CAWSVYGFGGPREQYF. For the CDR3, the DNA is TGTGCCTGGAGTGTGTATGGTTTCGGGGGGCCGAGGGAGCAGTACTTC.